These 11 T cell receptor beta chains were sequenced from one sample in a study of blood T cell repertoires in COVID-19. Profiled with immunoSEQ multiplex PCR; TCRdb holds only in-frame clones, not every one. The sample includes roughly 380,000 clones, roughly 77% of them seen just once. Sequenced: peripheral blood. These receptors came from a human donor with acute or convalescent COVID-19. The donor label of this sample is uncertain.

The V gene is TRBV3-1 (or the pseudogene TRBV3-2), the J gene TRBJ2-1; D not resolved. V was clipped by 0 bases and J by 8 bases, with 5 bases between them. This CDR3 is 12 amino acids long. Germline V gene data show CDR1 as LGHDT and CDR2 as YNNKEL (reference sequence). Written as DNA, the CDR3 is TGTGCCAGCAGCCAAGACAGGCATGAGCAGTTCTTC. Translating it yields CASSQDRHEQFF.

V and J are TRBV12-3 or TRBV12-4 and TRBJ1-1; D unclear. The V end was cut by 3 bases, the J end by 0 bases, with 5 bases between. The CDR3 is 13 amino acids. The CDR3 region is CASSFVVNTEAFF. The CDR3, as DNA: TGTGCCAGCAGTTTCGTAGTGAACACTGAAGCTTTCTTT.

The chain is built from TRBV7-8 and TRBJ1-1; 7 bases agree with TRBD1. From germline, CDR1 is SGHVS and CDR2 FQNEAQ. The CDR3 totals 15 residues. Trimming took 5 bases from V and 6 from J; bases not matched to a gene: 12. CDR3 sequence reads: CASSDRGQFTPEAFF. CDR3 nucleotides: TGTGCCAGCAGCGATAGGGGACAGTTCACCCCTGAAGCTTTCTTT.

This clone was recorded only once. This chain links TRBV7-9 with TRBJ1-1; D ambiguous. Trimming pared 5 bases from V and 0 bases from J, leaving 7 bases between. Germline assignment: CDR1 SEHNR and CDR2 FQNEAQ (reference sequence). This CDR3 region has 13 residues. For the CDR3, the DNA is TGTGCCAGCAGCGCAGACTTGAACACTGAAGCTTTCTTT. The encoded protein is CASSADLNTEAFF.

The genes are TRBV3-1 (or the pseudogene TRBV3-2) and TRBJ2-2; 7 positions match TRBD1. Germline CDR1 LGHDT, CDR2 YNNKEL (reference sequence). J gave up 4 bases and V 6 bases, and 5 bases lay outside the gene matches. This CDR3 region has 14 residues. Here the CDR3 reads CASSLQGRTGELFF. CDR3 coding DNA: TGTGCCAGCAGTTTACAGGGGCGCACCGGGGAGCTGTTTTTT.

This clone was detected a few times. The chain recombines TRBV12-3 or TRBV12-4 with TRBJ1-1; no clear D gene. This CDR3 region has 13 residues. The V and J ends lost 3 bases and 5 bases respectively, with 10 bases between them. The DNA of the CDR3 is TGTGCCAGCAGTTTTATCGGAGGGACTGAAGCTTTCTTT. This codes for CASSFIGGTEAFF.

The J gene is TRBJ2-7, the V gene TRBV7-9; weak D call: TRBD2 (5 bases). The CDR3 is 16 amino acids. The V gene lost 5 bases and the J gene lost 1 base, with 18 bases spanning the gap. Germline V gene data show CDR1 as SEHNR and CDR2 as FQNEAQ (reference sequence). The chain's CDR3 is CASSHGVRGSSYEQYF. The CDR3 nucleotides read TGTGCCAGCAGCCACGGGGTCCGGGGATCTTCCTACGAGCAGTACTTC.

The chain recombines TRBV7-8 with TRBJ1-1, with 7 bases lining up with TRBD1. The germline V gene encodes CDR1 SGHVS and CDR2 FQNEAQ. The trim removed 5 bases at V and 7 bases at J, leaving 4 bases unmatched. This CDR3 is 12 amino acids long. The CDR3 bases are TGTGCCAGCAGCAAGGACAGGCTTGAAGCTTTCTTT. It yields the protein CASSKDRLEAFF.

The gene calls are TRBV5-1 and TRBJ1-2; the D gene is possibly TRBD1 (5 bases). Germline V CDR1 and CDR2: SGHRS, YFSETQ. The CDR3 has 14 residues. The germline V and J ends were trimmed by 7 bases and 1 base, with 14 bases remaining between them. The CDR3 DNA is TGCGCCAGCGGAACTGGGGGGTTTAACTATGGCTACACCTTC. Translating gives CASGTGGFNYGYTF. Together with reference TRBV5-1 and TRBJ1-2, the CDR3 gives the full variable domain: KAGVTQTPRYLIKTRGQQVTLSCSPISGHRSVSWYQQTPGQGLQFLFEYFSETQRNKGNFPGRFSGRQFSNSRSEMNVSTLELGDSALYLCASGTGGFNYGYTFGSGTRLTVV.

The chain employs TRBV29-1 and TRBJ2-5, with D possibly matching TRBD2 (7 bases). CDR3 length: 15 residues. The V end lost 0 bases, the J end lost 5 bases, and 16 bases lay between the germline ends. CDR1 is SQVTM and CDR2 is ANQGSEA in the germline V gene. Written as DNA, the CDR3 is TGCAGCGTTGAAGATTGGGCGGGGGCCCGGGAGACCCAGTACTTC. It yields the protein CSVEDWAGARETQYF.

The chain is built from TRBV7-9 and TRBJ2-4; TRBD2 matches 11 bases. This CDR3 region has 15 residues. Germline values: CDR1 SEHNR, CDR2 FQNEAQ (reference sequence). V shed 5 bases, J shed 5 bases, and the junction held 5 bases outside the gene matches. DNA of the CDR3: TGTGCCAGCAGCACCCCGGGACTAGCGGAAAACATTCAGTACTTC. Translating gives CASSTPGLAENIQYF. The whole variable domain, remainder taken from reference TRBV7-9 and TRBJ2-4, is DTGVSQNPRHKITKRGQNVTFRCDPISEHNRLYWYRQTLGQGPEFLTYFQNEAQLEKSRLLSDRFSAERPKGSFSTLEIQRTEQGDSAMYLCASSTPGLAENIQYFGAGTRLSVL.